The T cell receptor beta chain under discussion was sequenced for a study of blood T cell repertoires in COVID-19 (dated by TCRdb to between 2020 and 2021). Context from the whole study: Samples covering the acute and convalescent phases of COVID-19 were provided by collaborators in the United States, Italy and Spain. The material from the prospective study consisted of cDNA or gDNA derived from T cells, B-cell-depleted T cells, or PBMCs. The dataset comprised deeply sampled blood TCRbeta repertoires from subjects exposed to, actively infected with, or recovered from COVID-19. The repertoires were made available in a free public database intended to serve as a resource for research on the immune response to SARS-CoV-2. The samples were drawn from the first 160 participants of the ongoing ImmuneRACE study and from over a thousand subjects provided by 6 global collaborators. Sample metadata almost always included a de-identified subject ID, COVID-19 status, age in years and sex. Where available, HLA class I and class II types were taken from metadata supplied by the sample provider and were not determined by assay-based typing.

Details on this clone: Its recognized antigen is unknown. Base qualities are not recorded, but no much larger clone differs from it by a single base.

Each collaborating institution followed its own protocols to collect whole blood in K2EDTA tubes. For TCRbeta analysis, collaborator samples were shipped as frozen whole blood, as isolated PBMCs, or as DNA extracted from either sample type. Study-level results and caveats: The amount of clinical and demographic metadata varied by source and participant and was provided uncurated.

V is cut back by 4 bases and J by 5 bases, with 7 bases in the junction unmatched. The CDR3 covers 15 residues, taking in both the cysteine and the phenylalanine. CDR3 DNA is the only sequence kept; it has 45 bases, read in frame from the first base. CDR1 and CDR2, looked up from the germline V gene, are SGHDT and YYEEEE. TCRbeta CDR3 regions were amplified from genomic DNA by means of the immunoSEQ Assay, a bias-controlled multiplex PCR. The original pipeline was this. Within the assay, amplification of reference gene primers was used to estimate how many nucleated cells each sample contained. To quantify the absolute abundance of each unique TCRbeta CDR3 rearrangement, sequence reads were collapsed and filtered. For each sample, productive Simpson clonality was calculated by taking the square root of Simpson's diversity index across productive rearrangements. Entries here come from immuneACCESS through TCRdb and include only in-frame sequences with V and J called. Some clones fail to appear in such tables; in the studies checked, an unresolved V gene covers under half of the shortfall, and the cause of the remainder is unknown. That table is the source of V, J and clone size, and D and trimming were worked out from the DNA. In all, the sample holds 78,000 or so clones, and approximately 86% of those were seen once. 4.9% of the sample goes to the ten largest clones.

This chain is built from TRBV5-6 and TRBJ2-3, with 10 central nucleotides matching TRBD1. Sequenced sample: peripheral blood. The sequence came from a man aged 45-60 years with active or convalescent COVID-19. Read as DNA, the sequence is TGTGCCAGCAGCACGGGACAGGGGTTCAGAGATACGCAGTATTTT. Protein translation: CASSTGQGFRDTQYF.